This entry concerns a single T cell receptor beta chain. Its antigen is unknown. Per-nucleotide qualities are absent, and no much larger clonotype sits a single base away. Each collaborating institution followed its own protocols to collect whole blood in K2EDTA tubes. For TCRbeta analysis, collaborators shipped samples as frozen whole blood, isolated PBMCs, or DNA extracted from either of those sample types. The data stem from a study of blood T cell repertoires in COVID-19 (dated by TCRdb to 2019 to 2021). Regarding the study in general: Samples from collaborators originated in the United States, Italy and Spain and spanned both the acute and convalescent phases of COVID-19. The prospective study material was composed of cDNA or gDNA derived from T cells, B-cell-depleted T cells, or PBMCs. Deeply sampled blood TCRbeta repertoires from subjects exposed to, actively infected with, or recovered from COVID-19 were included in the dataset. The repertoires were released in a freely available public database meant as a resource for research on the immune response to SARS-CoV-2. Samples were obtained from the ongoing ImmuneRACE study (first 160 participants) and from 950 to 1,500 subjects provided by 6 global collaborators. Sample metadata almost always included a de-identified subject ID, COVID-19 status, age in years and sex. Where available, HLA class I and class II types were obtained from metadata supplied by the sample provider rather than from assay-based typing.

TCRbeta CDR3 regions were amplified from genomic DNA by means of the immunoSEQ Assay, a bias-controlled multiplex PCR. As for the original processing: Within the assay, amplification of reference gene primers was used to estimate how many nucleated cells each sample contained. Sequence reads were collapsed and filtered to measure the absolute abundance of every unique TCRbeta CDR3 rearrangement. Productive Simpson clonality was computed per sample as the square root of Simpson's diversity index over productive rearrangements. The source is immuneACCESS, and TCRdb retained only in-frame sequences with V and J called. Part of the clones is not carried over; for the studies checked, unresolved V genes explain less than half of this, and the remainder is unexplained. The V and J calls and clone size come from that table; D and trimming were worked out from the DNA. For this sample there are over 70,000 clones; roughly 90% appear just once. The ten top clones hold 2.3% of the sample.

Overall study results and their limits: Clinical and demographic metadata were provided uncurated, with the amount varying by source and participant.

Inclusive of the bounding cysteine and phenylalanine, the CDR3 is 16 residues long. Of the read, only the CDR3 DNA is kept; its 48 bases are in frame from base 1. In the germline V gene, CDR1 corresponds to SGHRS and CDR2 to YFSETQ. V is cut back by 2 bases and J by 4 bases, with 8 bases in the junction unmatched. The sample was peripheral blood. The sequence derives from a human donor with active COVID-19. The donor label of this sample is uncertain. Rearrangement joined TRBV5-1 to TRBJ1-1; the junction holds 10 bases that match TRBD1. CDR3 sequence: CASSFRQGAGPTEAFF. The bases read TGCGCCAGCAGCTTCCGACAGGGGGCAGGACCCACTGAAGCTTTCTTT.